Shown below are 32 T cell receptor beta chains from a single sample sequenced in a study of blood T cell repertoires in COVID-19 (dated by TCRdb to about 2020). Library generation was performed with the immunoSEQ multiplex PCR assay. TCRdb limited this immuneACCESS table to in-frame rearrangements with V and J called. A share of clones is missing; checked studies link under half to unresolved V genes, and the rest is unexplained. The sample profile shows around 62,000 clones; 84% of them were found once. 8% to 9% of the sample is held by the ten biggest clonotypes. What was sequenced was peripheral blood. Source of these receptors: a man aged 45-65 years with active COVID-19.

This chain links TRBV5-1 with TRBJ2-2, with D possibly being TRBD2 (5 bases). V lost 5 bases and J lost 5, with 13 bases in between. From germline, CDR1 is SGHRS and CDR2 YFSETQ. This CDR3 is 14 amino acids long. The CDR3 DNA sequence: TGCGCCAGCAGTGAGGGAGCTAGTACCGGGGAGCTGTTTTTT. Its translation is CASSEGASTGELFF.

DNA of the CDR3: TGCAGTGCTAGTCGTCCTAGCGGTAGCACAGATACGCAGTATTTT. It yields the protein CSASRPSGSTDTQYF. V usage is TRBV20-1 and J usage is TRBJ2-3; TRBD2 matches at 7 bases. V dropped 3 bases and J dropped 0; count of bases not matched to a gene: 6. The CDR3 spans 15 residues. Germline V gene data show CDR1 as DFQATT and CDR2 as SNEGSKA (reference sequence).

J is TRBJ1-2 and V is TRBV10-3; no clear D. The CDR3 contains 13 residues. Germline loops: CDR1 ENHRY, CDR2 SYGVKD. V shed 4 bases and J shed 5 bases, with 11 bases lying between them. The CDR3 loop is CAISANSRYGYTF. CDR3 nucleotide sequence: TGTGCCATCAGTGCGAACAGTCGTTATGGCTACACCTTC.

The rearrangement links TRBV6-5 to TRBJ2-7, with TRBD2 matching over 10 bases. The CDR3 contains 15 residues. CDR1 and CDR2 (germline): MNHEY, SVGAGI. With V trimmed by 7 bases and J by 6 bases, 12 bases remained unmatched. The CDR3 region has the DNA TGTGCCAGCAATACACTGGTCAGCGGGAGGGGCGAGCAGTACTTC. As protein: CASNTLVSGRGEQYF.

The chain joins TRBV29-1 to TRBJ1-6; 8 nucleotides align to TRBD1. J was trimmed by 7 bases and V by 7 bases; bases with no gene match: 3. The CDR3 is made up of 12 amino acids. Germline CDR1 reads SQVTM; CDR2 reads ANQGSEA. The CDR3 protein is CSARQGNSPLHF. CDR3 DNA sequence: TGCAGCGCCAGACAGGGGAATTCACCCCTCCACTTT.

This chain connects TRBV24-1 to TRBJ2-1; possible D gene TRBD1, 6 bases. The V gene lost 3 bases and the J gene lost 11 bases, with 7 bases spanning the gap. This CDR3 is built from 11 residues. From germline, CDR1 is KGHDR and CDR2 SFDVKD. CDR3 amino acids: CATSDRDKQFF. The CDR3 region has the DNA TGTGCCACCAGTGATCGGGACAAGCAGTTCTTC.

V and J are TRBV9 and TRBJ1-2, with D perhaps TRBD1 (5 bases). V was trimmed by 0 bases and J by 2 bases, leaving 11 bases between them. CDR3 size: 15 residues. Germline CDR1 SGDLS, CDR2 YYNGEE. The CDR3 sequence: CASSVVTAINYGYTF. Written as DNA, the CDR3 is TGTGCCAGCAGCGTAGTGACAGCCATCAACTATGGCTACACCTTC.

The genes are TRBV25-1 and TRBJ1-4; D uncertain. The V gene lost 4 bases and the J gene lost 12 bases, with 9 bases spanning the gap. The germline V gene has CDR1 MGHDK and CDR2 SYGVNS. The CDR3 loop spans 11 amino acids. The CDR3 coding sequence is TGTGCCAGCAGTGGGGAGGAAGAACTGTTTTTT. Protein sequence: CASSGEEELFF.

This CDR3 reads CASSHGSGEGGNQPQHF. The CDR3 DNA sequence: TGTGCCAGCAGCCATGGCTCGGGGGAAGGAGGCAATCAGCCCCAGCATTTT. This chain joins TRBV3-1 (or the pseudogene TRBV3-2) and TRBJ1-5; the D gene is possibly TRBD1 (5 bases). This CDR3 region has 17 residues. Trimming took 3 bases from V and 2 from J, leaving 17 bases between them. Germline assignment: CDR1 LGHDT and CDR2 YNNKEL (reference sequence).

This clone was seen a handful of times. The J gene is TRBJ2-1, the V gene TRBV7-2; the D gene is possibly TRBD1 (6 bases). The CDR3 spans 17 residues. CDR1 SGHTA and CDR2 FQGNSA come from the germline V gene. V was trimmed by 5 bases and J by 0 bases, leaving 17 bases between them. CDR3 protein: CASSHDRFGRSYNEQFF. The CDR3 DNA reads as TGTGCCAGCAGCCACGACAGGTTTGGTCGCTCCTACAATGAGCAGTTCTTC.

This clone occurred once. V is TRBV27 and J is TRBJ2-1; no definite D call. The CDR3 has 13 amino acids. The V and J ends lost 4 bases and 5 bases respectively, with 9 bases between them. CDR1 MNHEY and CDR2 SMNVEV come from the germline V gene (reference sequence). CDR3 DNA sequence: TGTGCCAGCAGTTCCGGGTTGCACAATGAGCAGTTCTTC. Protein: CASSSGLHNEQFF.

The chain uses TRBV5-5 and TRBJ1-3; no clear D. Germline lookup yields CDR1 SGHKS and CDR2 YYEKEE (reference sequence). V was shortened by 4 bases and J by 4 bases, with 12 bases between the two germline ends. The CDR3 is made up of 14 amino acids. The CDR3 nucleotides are TGTGCCAGCAGCATACAAGAGAGGGGAAACACCATATATTTT. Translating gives CASSIQERGNTIYF.

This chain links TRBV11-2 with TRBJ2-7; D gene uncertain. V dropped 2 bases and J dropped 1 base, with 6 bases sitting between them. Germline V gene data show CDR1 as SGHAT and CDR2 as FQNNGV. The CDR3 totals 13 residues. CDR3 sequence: CASSLRASYEQYF. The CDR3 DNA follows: TGTGCCAGCAGCTTACGAGCGTCCTACGAGCAGTACTTC.

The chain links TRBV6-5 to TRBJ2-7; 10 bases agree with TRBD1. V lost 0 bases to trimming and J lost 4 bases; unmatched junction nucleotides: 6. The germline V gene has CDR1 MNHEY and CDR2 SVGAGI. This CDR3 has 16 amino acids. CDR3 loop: CASSYSGTGASYEQYF. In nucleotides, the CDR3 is TGTGCCAGCAGTTACTCGGGGACAGGGGCCTCTTACGAGCAGTACTTC.

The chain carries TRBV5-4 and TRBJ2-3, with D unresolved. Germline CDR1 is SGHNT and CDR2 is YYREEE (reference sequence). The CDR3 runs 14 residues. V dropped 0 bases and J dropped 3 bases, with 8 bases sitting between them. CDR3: CASSLGAGTDTQYF. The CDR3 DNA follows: TGTGCCAGCAGCTTGGGGGCAGGAACAGATACGCAGTATTTT.

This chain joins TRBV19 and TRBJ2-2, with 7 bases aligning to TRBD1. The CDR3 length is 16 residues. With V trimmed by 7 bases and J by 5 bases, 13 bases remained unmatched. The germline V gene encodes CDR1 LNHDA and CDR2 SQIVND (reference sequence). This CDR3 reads CASIEGARFGTGELFF. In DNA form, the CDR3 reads TGTGCCAGTATTGAGGGGGCGCGTTTTGGTACCGGGGAGCTGTTTTTT.

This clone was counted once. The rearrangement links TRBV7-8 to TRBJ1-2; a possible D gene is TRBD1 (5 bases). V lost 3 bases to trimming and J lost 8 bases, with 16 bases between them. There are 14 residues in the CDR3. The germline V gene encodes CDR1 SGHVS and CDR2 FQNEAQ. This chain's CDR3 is CASSFPWGGIGYTF. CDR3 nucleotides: TGTGCCAGCAGCTTCCCGTGGGGGGGGATCGGCTACACCTTC.

CDR3 DNA sequence: TGTGCCAGCAGCTCTGAGACAGAAAGCTACGAGCAGTACTTC. Translation: CASSSETESYEQYF. This chain joins TRBV7-2 and TRBJ2-7; TRBD1 might be the D (5 bases). Per germline, CDR1 SGHTA and CDR2 FQGNSA. The length of the CDR3 is 14 residues. Between the trimmed V and J ends, which lost 4 bases and 3 bases, there was a span of 13 bases.

This CDR3 reads CASSYSTVRAEAFF. The DNA for the CDR3 is TGTGCCAGCAGTTACTCGACAGTCAGAGCCGAAGCTTTCTTT. The chain joins TRBV6-5 to TRBJ1-1, with D perhaps TRBD1 (5 bases). The CDR3 has 14 residues. Trimming shortened V by 0 bases and J by 8 bases, and 13 bases separated the two germline ends. Germline lookup yields CDR1 MNHEY and CDR2 SVGAGI.

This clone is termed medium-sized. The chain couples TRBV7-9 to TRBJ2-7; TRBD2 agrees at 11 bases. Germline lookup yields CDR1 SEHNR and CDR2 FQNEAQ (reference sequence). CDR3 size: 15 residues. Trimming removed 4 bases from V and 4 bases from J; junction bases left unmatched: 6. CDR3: CASSSGGTSGYEQYF. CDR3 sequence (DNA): TGTGCCAGCAGCTCTGGCGGGACTAGCGGATACGAGCAGTACTTC.

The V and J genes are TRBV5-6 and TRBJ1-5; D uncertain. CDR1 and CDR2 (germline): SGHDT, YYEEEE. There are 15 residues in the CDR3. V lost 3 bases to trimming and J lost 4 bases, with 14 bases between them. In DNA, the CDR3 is TGTGCCAGCAGCTCCGGAGGGAGATCGAATCAGCCCCAGCATTTT. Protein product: CASSSGGRSNQPQHF. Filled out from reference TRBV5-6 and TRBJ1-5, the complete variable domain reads DAGVTQSPTHLIKTRGQQVTLRCSPKSGHDTVSWYQQALGQGPQFIFQYYEEEERQRGNFPDRFSGHQFPNYSSELNVNALLLGDSALYLCASSSGGRSNQPQHFGDGTRLSIL.

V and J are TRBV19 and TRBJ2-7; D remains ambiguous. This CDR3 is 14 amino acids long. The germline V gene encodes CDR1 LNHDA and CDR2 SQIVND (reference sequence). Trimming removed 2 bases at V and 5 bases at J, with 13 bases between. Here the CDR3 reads CASSITGFKDEQYF. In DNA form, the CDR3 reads TGTGCCAGTAGTATAACCGGGTTTAAGGACGAGCAGTACTTC.

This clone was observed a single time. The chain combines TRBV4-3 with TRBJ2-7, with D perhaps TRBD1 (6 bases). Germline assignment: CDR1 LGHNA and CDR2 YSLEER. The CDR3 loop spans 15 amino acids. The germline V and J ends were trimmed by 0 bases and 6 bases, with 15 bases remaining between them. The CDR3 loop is CASSQDIGGWGEQYF. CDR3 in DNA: TGCGCCAGCAGCCAAGATATTGGGGGCTGGGGCGAGCAGTACTTC.

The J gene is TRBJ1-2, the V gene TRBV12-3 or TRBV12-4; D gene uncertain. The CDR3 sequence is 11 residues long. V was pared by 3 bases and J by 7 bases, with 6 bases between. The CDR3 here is CASSFYSGYTF. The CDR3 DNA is TGTGCCAGCAGTTTCTACTCTGGCTACACCTTC.

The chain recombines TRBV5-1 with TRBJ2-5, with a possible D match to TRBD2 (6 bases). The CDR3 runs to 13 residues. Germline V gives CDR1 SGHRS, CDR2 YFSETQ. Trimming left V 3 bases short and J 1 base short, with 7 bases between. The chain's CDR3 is CASSSGVQETQYF. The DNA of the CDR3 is TGCGCCAGCAGCTCGGGAGTCCAAGAGACCCAGTACTTC.

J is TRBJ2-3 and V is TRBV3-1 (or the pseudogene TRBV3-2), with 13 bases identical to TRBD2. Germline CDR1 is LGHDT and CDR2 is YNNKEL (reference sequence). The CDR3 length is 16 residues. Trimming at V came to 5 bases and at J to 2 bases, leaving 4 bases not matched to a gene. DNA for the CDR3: TGTGCCAGCAGCGAAGGACTAGCGGGAGCCACAGATACGCAGTATTTT. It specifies CASSEGLAGATDTQYF.

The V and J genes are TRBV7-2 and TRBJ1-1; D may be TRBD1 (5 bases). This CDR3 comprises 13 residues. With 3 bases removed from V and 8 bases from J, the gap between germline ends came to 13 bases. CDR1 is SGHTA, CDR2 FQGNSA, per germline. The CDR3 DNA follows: TGTGCCAGCAGCTTTTGGGGGAGGGCGGAAGCTTTCTTT. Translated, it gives CASSFWGRAEAFF.

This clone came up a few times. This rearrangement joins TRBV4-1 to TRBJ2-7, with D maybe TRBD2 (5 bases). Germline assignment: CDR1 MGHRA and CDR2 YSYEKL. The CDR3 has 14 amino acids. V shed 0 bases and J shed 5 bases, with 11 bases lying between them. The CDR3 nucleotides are TGCGCCAGCAGCCAAGACGAGGGAGCCGACGAGCAGTACTTC. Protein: CASSQDEGADEQYF.

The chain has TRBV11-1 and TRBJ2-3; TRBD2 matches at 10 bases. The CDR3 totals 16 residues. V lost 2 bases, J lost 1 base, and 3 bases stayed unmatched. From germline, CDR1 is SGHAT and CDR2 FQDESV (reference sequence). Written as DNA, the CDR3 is TGTGCCAGCAGCTTATCTAGCGGGAGACGCACAGATACGCAGTATTTT. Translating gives CASSLSSGRRTDTQYF.

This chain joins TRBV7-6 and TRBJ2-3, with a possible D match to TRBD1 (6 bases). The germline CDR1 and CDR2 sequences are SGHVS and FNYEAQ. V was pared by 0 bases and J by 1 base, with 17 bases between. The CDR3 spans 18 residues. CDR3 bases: TGTGCCAGCAGCTTAGCGGGCCAGGGGCTGGATGGCACAGATACGCAGTATTTT. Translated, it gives CASSLAGQGLDGTDTQYF. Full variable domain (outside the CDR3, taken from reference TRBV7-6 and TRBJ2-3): GAGVSQSPRYKVTKRGQDVALRCDPISGHVSLYWYRQALGQGPEFLTYFNYEAQQDKSGLPNDRFSAERPEGSISTLTIQRTEQRDSAMYRCASSLAGQGLDGTDTQYFGPGTRLTVL.

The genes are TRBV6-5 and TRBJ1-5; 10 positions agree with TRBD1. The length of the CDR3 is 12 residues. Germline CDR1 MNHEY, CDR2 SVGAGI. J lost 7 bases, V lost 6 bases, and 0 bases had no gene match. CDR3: CASRDRGQPQHF. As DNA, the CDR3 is TGTGCCAGCAGGGACAGGGGGCAGCCCCAGCATTTT.

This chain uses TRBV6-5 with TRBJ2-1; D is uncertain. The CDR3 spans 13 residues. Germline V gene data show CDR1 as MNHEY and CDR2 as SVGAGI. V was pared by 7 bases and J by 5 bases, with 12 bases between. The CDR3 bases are TGTGCCAGCACAAGGAGTAAGGACAATGAGCAGTTCTTC. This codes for CASTRSKDNEQFF.